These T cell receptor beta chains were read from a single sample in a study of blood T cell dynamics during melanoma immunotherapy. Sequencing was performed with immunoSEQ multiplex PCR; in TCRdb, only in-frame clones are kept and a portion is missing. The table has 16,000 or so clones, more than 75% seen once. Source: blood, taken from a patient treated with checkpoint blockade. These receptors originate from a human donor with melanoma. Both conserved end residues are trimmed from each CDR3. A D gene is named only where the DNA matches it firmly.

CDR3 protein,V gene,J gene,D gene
ASSLYDRPGGYGYT,TRBV5-6,TRBJ1-2,NA
ASSKWGYEQY,TRBV27,TRBJ2-7,NA
AGSVTDKYNSPLH,TRBV5-4,TRBJ1-6,NA
ASRSGGRWTDTQY,TRBV6-6,TRBJ2-3,NA
AWSVGTGALNTEAF,TRBV30,TRBJ1-1,TRBD1
ASNLGDTGELF,TRBV28,TRBJ2-2,NA
ASSVGGGPGQLGYEQY,TRBV9,TRBJ2-7,TRBD2
ASSEDPTYEQY,TRBV19,TRBJ2-7,NA
ASSLALGYQPQH,TRBV7-2,TRBJ1-5,NA
ASSSTGARVTEAF,TRBV7-8,TRBJ1-1,NA
ASSEWDAGWAF,TRBV2,TRBJ1-1,NA
ASSSGGASYEQY,TRBV28,TRBJ2-7,TRBD2
ASSVGRGSGQPQH,TRBV2,TRBJ1-5,NA
ASSDGGNSPLH,TRBV10-1,TRBJ1-6,NA
ASSLAGAEETQY,TRBV7-9,TRBJ2-5,NA
ASSLSGGYSPLH,TRBV7-2,TRBJ1-6,NA
ASSWGDVTDTQY,TRBV28,TRBJ2-3,NA
ASSPNTGELF,TRBV7-9,TRBJ2-2,NA
ASRLGQRNSPLH,TRBV19,TRBJ1-6,TRBD1
ASSLGGGYTDTQY,TRBV5-1,TRBJ2-3,TRBD2
SVQPRGQGTDTQY,TRBV29-1,TRBJ2-3,TRBD1
ASSYYEGETQY,TRBV27,TRBJ2-5,NA
ASSLKDRAHSPLH,TRBV5-4,TRBJ1-6,TRBD1
ASSSRTAYNEQF,TRBV11-2,TRBJ2-1,NA
ASSESRDTQY,TRBV2,TRBJ2-3,NA
ASSPRGSGLGQPQH,TRBV28,TRBJ1-5,NA
ASSQGVSTDTQY,TRBV18,TRBJ2-3,NA
ASSLEASYNEQF,TRBV5-1,TRBJ2-1,NA
AIKPSGGFYEQY,TRBV10-3,TRBJ2-7,TRBD2
ASSGLSVQETQY,TRBV2,TRBJ2-5,NA
ASSSHRQGDTEAF,TRBV11-3,TRBJ1-1,TRBD1
ASSLAHQGLGELF,TRBV7-9,TRBJ2-2,NA
ASSTPIGGASYEQY,TRBV5-1,TRBJ2-7,NA